What follows is one T cell receptor (beta chain) and its context. The data are from a study of blood T cell repertoires in COVID-19. The germline V gene encodes CDR1 MGHRA and CDR2 YSYEKL. V gave up 4 bases and J gave up 2 bases; unmatched junction bases: 8. This CDR3 is 17 amino acids long. The table came from immunoSEQ multiplex PCR; TCRdb's copy has only in-frame clones and leaves some out. Of some 200,000 clones in the sample, around 92% were seen once. The TCR comes from a man aged 30 to 39 with acute or convalescent COVID-19. The J gene is TRBJ1-5, the V gene TRBV4-1, with 10 bases that match TRBD1. The sequenced sample was peripheral blood. CDR3: CASSRGTGDFGNQPQHF. As DNA, the CDR3 is TGCGCCAGCAGCCGGGGGACAGGGGACTTCGGCAATCAGCCCCAGCATTTT.